This T cell receptor (beta chain) was sequenced during a study of shared clonotypes between healthy human individuals. Turning to the study itself: In total, the donors were a couple of women and a few men aged 18 to 49. Whole-study results and caveats: Sampling included only blood; tissue repertoires likely differ. What naive subsets generally showed was a larger estimated richness than memory subsets showed.

Execution of the assay was at deep level. This table comes from immunoSEQ multiplex PCR, and its TCRdb copy is limited to in-frame clones, with some not included. This table has under 850,000 clones, approximately 72% appearing once. Concerning this clone itself: The target antigen is unknown.

Trimming stripped 2 bases from V and 7 bases from J, with 8 bases between. Germline V gives CDR1 SGHTA, CDR2 FQGTGA. The CDR3 covers 13 residues. This chain connects TRBV7-3 to TRBJ2-2; no firm D call. The sequenced sample was memory CD4+ T cells sorted from blood. As to subset: CD45RA-negative fraction. The TCR originated in a woman in her thirties in good health. CDR3 protein: CASSLFPHGELFF. DNA of the CDR3: TGTGCCAGCAGCTTATTTCCCCACGGGGAGCTGTTTTTT.